This paragraph covers one T cell receptor (beta chain) sequence. What it recognizes is unknown. The V gene lost 5 bases and the J gene lost 7 bases, with 14 bases spanning the gap. Germline V lookup: CDR1 SGHNT, CDR2 YENEEA. The CDR3 totals 13 residues. The sample comes from a study of CD4+ T cells in melanoma. General study points: A reported correlation linked neoantigen-specific CD4+ T cells to CD8+, macrophage and B cell function.

Sequencing was performed with immunoSEQ multiplex PCR; in TCRdb, only in-frame clones are kept and a portion is missing. The sample includes 9,500 to 13,000 clones, about 66% of them seen just once. What was sequenced was cells from a culture (not recorded whether cultured in vitro). J is TRBJ2-5 and V is TRBV11-3; D is possibly TRBD1 (5 bases). This clonotype originated in a human donor with melanoma. CDR3 amino acids: CASSPDSYGTQYF. CDR3 in DNA: TGTGCCAGCAGCCCCGACAGCTACGGGACCCAGTACTTC. Drawing the rest from reference TRBV11-3 and TRBJ2-5, the complete variable domain is EAGVVQSPRYKIIEKKQPVAFWCNPISGHNTLYWYLQNLGQGPELLIRYENEEAVDDSQLPKDRFSAERLKGVDSTLKIQPAELGDSAVYLCASSPDSYGTQYFGPGTRLLVL.